This TCR beta chain emerged from a study of identical twins. Unique molecular identifiers were present on the cDNA, and a universal primer site came from template switching. Each CDR3 protein is one row after TCRdb ran MiXCR on the 5' RACE reads. The sample yields hundreds of thousands of distinct CDR3 sequences, 9% to 15% seen once. Trimming cost V 6 bases and J 1 base, with 10 bases left between them. CDR1 and CDR2 (germline): MNHNS, SASEGT. The CDR3 is 14 amino acids. Separately, the same data were catalogued under a study of yellow fever vaccine responses in identical twins.

Material for sequencing was PBMCs. The V and J genes are TRBV6-1 and TRBJ2-1; tentative D call: TRBD1 (7 bases). This receptor was obtained from a woman between 18 and 30 years old in good health. DNA of the CDR3: TGTGCCAGCAGGACAGGGAGGTCCTACAATGAGCAGTTCTTC. Protein: CASRTGRSYNEQFF.